This T cell receptor beta chain is drawn from a study of OX40 agonist ivuxolimab in advanced cancers. Study as a whole: The study enrolled dose-escalation patients with hepatocellular carcinoma, melanoma, renal cell or head and neck cancer. Patients were 82.7% male with ages roughly 20 to 80, mean about 60. General study points: Certain nonresponding patients likewise had low normalized T-cell clonal expansion. Expanded clones belonging to CD8+ T cells outnumbered, on average, those of CD4+.

As concerns this clone: Antigen unknown.

There are 15 residues in the CDR3. Germline values: CDR1 MNHNS, CDR2 SASEGT. Trimming cost V 5 bases and J 4 bases, with 17 bases left between them. Profiling relied on immunoSEQ multiplex PCR, and the TCRdb table lists in-frame clones only, not all of them. The table has about 72,000 clones, 80% to 90% seen once; the top ten hold 0.94%. Sequenced here: CD4+ or CD8+ T cells sorted from blood, sampled in a trial of the OX40 agonist ivuxolimab. The receptor comes from an adult with an advanced solid tumor such as melanoma, head and neck, liver or kidney cancer. The gene calls are TRBV6-1 and TRBJ1-1; perhaps TRBD1 as D (6 bases). CDR3 residues: CASSIQDSPPTEAFF. The CDR3 DNA reads as TGTGCCAGCAGTATACAGGACAGCCCACCCACTGAAGCTTTCTTT.